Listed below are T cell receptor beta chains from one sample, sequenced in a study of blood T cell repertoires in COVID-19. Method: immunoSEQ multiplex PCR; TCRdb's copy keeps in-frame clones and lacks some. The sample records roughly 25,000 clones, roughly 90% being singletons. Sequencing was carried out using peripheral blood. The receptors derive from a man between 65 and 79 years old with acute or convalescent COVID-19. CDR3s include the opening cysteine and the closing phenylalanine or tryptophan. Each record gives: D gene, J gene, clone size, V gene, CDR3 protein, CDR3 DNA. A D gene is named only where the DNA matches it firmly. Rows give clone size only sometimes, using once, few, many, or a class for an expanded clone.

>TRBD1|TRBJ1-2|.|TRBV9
CASSPGTGGSYGYTF
TGTGCCAGCAGCCCCGGGACAGGGGGGTCCTATGGCTACACCTTC
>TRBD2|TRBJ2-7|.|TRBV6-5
CASSYRGGGPYEQYF
TGTGCCAGCAGTTACCGGGGGGGAGGGCCTTACGAGCAGTACTTC
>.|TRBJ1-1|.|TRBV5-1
CASSYEGDAEAFF
TGCGCCAGCAGCTACGAGGGGGACGCTGAAGCTTTCTTT
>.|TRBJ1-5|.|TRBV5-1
CASSLGTGNNQPQHF
TGCGCCAGCAGCTTGGGAACGGGGAACAATCAGCCCCAGCATTTT
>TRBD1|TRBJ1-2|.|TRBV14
CASSQVTGSYGYTF
TGTGCCAGCAGCCAAGTGACAGGGAGTTATGGCTACACCTTC
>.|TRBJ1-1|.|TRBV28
CASGGGNTEAFF
TGTGCCAGCGGGGGAGGGAACACTGAAGCTTTCTTT
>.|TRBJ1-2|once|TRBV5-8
CASTNWADSVDGYTF
TGTGCCAGCACCAACTGGGCCGATTCTGTAGATGGCTACACCTTC
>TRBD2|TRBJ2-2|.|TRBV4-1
CASSQTTSMPGELFF
TGCGCCAGCAGCCAAACGACTAGCATGCCCGGGGAGCTGTTTTTT
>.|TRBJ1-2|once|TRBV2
CASSDPTLPLYGYTF
TGTGCCAGCAGTGACCCGACTCTCCCCCTCTATGGCTACACCTTC
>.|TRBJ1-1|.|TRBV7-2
CASSFSRGRTEAFF
TGTGCCAGCAGCTTTTCCAGGGGTCGGACTGAAGCTTTCTTT
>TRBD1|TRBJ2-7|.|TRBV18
CASSPRLGQGDEQYF
TGTGCCAGCTCACCGAGATTGGGACAGGGCGACGAGCAGTACTTC
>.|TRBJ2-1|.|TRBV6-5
CASSTGLGGQFF
TGTGCCAGCAGTACAGGGTTGGGTGGGCAGTTCTTC
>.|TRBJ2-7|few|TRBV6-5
CASSYDFAYEQYF
TGTGCCAGCAGTTACGACTTCGCCTACGAGCAGTACTTC
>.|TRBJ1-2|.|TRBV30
CAWSTAANYGYTF
TGTGCCTGGAGTACAGCAGCTAACTATGGCTACACCTTC
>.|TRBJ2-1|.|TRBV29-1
CSVEASVGNEQFF
TGCAGCGTTGAAGCCTCGGTCGGCAATGAGCAGTTCTTC
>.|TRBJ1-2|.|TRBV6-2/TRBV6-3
CASTPGGGAYGYTF
TGTGCCAGCACCCCGGGGGGGGGCGCCTATGGCTACACCTTC
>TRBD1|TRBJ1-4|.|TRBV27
CASSTRTGMVEKLFF
TGTGCCAGCAGTACAAGGACAGGGATGGTTGAAAAACTGTTTTTT
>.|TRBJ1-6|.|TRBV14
CASSQGGHLLHF
TGTGCCAGCAGCCAAGGTGGACATCTCCTCCACTTT
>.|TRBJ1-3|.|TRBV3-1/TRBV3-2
CASSQDRVAGNTIYF
TGTGCCAGCAGCCAAGATCGGGTAGCGGGAAACACCATATATTTT
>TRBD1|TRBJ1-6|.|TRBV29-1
CSVGDRGNSPLHF
TGCAGCGTAGGGGACAGGGGTAATTCACCCCTCCACTTT
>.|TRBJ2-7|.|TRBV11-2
CASALPGSSYEQYF
TGTGCCAGCGCCCTTCCTGGCTCCTCCTACGAGCAGTACTTC
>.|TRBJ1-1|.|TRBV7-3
CASSPQRVERWREAFF
TGTGCCAGCAGCCCCCAACGGGTGGAGCGTTGGAGGGAAGCTTTCTTT
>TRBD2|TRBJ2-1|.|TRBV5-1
CASSLASGRLKLAYNEQFF
TGCGCCAGCAGCTTGGCAAGCGGGAGGTTAAAACTTGCTTACAATGAGCAGTTCTTC
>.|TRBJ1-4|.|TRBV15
CATSRGGTSGAREKLFF
TGTGCCACCAGCAGAGGGGGAACCTCAGGGGCGAGAGAAAAACTGTTTTTT
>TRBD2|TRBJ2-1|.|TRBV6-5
CASKSGGYKNEQFF
TGTGCCAGTAAGTCCGGGGGGTATAAGAATGAGCAGTTCTTC
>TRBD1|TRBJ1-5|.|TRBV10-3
CAISDGTGGGDSNQPQHF
TGTGCCATCAGTGACGGGACAGGGGGCGGTGATAGCAATCAGCCCCAGCATTTT
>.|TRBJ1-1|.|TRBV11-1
CASSYLYTEAFF
TGTGCCAGCAGCTATTTGTATACTGAAGCTTTCTTT
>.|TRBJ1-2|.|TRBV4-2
CASSQDNRQGANYGYTF
TGTGCCAGCAGCCAAGATAACCGCCAGGGCGCTAACTATGGCTACACCTTC
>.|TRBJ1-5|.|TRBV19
CASSPRDQPQHF
TGTGCCAGTAGTCCCCGAGATCAGCCCCAGCATTTT
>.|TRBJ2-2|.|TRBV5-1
CASSPTANTGELFF
TGCGCCAGCAGCCCAACAGCGAACACCGGGGAGCTGTTTTTT
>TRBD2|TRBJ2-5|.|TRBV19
CASSIGPGGQETQYF
TGTGCCAGTAGTATAGGTCCGGGGGGGCAAGAGACCCAGTACTTC
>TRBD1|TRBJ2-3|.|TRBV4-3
CASSPTGGITDTQYF
TGCGCCAGCAGCCCCACAGGGGGCATTACAGATACGCAGTATTTT
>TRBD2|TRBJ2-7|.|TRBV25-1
CASSDSGTSATYEQYF
TGTGCCAGCAGTGATTCCGGGACTAGCGCCACCTACGAGCAGTACTTC
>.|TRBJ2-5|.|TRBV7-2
CASSREHGETQYF
TGTGCCAGCAGCCGTGAACATGGAGAGACCCAGTACTTC
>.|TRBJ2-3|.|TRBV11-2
CASSLTMSTDTQYF
TGTGCCAGCAGCTTAACAATGAGCACAGATACGCAGTATTTT
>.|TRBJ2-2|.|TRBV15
CATSRVPGTIVGLFF
TGTGCCACCAGCAGAGTACCGGGGACAATTGTAGGGCTGTTTTTT
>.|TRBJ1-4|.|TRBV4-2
CASSQDGQGANEKLFF
TGTGCCAGCAGCCAAGATGGGCAGGGCGCTAATGAAAAACTGTTTTTT
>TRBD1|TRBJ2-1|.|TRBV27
CASSLPEGQRAYNEQFF
TGTGCCAGCAGTTTACCCGAGGGACAGAGAGCCTACAATGAGCAGTTCTTC
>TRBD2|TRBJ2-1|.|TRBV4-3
CASSQEGGRAESYNEQFF
TGCGCCAGCAGCCAAGAGGGCGGGAGGGCCGAATCCTACAATGAGCAGTTCTTC
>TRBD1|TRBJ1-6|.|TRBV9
CASSVADREGSPLHF
TGTGCCAGCAGCGTAGCGGACAGGGAAGGCTCACCCCTCCACTTT
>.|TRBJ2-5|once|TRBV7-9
CASSFLGTLWETQYF
TGTGCCAGCAGCTTTCTGGGGACACTATGGGAGACCCAGTACTTC
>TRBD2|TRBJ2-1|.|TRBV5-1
CASSFRLAGGSNNEQFF
TGCGCCAGCAGCTTCCGACTAGCGGGAGGGTCGAACAATGAGCAGTTCTTC
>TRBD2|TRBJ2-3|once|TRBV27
CASSSRTSGSGGTDTQYF
TGTGCCAGCAGTTCCCGGACTAGCGGGAGCGGAGGCACAGATACGCAGTATTTT
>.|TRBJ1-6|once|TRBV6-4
CASSVPTQNAGYNSPLHF
TGTGCCAGCAGTGTGCCCACCCAAAATGCGGGGTATAATTCACCCCTCCACTTT
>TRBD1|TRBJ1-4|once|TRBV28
CASSLVTGTGWEKLFF
TGTGCCAGCAGTTTGGTGACCGGGACAGGGTGGGAAAAACTGTTTTTT